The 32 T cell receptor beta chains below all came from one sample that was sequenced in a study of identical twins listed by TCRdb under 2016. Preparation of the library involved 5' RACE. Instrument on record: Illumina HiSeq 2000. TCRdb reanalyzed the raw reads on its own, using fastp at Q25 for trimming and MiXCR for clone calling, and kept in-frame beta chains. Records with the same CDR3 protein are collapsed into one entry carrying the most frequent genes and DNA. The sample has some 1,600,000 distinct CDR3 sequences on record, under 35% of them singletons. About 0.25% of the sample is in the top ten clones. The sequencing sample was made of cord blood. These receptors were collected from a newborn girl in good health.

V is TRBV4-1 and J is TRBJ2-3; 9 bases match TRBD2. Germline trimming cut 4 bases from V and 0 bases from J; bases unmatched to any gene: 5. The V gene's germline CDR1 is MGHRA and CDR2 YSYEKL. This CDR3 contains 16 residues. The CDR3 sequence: CASSPSGVTSTDTQYF. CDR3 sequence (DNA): TGCGCCAGCAGCCCTAGCGGGGTCACTAGCACAGATACGCAGTATTTT.

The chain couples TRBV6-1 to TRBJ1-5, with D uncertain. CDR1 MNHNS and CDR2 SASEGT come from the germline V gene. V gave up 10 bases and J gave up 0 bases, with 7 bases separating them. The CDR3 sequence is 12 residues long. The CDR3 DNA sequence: TGTGCCACCCGATATAGCAATCAGCCCCAGCATTTT. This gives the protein CATRYSNQPQHF.

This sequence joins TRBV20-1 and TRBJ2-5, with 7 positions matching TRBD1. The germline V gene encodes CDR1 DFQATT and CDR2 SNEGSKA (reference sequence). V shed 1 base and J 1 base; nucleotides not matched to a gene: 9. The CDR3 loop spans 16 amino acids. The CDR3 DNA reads TGCAGTGCTAGAGTACACCGGGACAGCCTCCAAGAGACCCAGTACTTC. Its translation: CSARVHRDSLQETQYF.

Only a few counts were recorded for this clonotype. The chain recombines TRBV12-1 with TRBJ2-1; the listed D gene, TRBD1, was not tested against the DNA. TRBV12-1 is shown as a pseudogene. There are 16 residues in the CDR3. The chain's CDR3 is CASSFEDRGGYNEQFF. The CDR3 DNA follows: TGTGCCAGCAGCTTTGAGGACAGGGGCGGCTACAATGAGCAGTTCTTC.

CDR3 DNA: TGTGCCAGCAGCTTGGCCTCGTCAACCGGGGAGCTGTTTTTT. Protein sequence: CASSLASSTGELFF. The V gene is TRBV5-4, the J gene TRBJ2-2; D uncertain. This CDR3 region has 14 residues. CDR1 and CDR2 from the germline V gene are SGHNT and YYREEE (reference sequence). V was cut by 0 bases and J by 5 bases, with 8 bases left in between.

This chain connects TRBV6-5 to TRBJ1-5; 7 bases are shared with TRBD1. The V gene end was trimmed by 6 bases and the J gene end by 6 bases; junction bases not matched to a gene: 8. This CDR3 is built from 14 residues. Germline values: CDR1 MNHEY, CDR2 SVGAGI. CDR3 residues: CASSMTGLAQPQHF. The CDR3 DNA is TGTGCCAGCAGCATGACAGGGCTGGCTCAGCCCCAGCATTTT.

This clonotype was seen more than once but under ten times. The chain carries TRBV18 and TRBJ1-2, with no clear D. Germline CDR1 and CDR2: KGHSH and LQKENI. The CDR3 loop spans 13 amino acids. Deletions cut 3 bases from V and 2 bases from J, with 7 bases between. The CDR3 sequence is CASSPAENYGYTF. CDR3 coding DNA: TGTGCCAGCTCACCGGCAGAGAACTATGGCTACACCTTC.

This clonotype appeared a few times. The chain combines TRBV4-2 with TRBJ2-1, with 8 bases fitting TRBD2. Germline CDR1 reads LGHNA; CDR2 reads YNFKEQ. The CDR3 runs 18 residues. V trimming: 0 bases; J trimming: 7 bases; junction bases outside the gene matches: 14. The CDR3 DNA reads TGTGCCAGCAGCCAAGATATTACTAGCGGCGCCGCGGGTAATGAGCAGTTCTTC. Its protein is CASSQDITSGAAGNEQFF.

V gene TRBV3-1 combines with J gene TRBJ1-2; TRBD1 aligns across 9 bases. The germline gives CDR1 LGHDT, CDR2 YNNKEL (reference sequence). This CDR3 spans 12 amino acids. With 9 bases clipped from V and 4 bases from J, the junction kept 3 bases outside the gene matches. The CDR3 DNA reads TGTGCCAGTGGGACAGGGATCTATGGCTACACCTTC. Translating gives CASGTGIYGYTF.

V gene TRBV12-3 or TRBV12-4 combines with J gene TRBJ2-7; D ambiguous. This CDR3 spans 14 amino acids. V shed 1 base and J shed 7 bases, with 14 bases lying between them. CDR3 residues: CASSLDSPENEQYF. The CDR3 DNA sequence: TGTGCCAGCAGTTTAGACTCCCCAGAAAATGAGCAGTACTTC.

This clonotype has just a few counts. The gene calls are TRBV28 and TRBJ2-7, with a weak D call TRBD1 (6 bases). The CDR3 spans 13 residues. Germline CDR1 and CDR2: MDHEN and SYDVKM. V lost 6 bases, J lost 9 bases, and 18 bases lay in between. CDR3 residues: CASRRNRDTRQYF. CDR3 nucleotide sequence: TGTGCCAGCAGGCGGAACAGGGATACGAGGCAGTACTTC. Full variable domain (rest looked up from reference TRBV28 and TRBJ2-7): DVKVTQSSRYLVKRTGEKVFLECVQDMDHENMFWYRQDPGLGLRLIYFSYDVKMKEKGDIPEGYSVSREKKERFSLILESASTNQTSMYLCASRRNRDTRQYFGPGTRLTVT.

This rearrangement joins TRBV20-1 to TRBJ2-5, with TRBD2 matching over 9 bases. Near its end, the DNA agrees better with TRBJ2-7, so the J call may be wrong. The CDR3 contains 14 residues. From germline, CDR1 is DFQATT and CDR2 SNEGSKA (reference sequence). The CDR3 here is CSARDLAGLHEQYF. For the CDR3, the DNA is TGCAGTGCTAGAGACCTAGCGGGGCTACACGAGCAGTACTTC.

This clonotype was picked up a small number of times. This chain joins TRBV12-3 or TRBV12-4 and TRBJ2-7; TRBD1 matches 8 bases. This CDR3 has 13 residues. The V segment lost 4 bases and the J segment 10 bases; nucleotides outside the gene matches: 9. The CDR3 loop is CASSSRGRWAQYF. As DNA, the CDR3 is TGTGCCAGCAGTTCCAGGGGGCGTTGGGCCCAGTACTTC.

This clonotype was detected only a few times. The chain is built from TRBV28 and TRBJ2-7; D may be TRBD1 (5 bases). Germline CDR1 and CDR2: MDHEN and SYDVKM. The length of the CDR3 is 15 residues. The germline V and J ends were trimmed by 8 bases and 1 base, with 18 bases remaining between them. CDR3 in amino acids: CASSHRAGWSYEQYF. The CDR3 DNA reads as TGTGCCAGCTCCCACCGGGCAGGGTGGTCCTACGAGCAGTACTTC.

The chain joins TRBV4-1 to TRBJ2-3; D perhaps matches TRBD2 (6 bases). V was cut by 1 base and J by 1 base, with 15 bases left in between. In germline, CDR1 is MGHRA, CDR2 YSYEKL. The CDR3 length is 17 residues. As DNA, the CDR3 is TGCGCCAGCAGCCAAGTGGAACGGGAGCGGGGCACAGATACGCAGTATTTT. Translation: CASSQVERERGTDTQYF.

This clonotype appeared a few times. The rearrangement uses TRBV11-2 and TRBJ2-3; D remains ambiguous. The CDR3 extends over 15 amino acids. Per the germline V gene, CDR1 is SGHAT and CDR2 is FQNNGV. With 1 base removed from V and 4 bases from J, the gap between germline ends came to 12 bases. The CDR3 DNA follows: TGTGCCAGCAGCTTAGTCTGGGGTCGGGCAGATACGCAGTATTTT. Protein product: CASSLVWGRADTQYF. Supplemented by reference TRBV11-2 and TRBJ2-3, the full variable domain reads EAGVAQSPRYKIIEKRQSVAFWCNPISGHATLYWYQQILGQGPKLLIQFQNNGVVDDSQLPKDRFSAERLKGVDSTLKIQPAKLEDSAVYLCASSLVWGRADTQYFGPGTRLTVL.

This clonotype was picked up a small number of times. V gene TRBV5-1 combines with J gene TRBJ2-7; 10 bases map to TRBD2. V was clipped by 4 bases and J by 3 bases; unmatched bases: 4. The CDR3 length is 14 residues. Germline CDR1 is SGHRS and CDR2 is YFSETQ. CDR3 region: CASSIGTSVYEQYF. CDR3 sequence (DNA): TGCGCCAGCAGCATCGGGACTAGCGTCTACGAGCAGTACTTC.

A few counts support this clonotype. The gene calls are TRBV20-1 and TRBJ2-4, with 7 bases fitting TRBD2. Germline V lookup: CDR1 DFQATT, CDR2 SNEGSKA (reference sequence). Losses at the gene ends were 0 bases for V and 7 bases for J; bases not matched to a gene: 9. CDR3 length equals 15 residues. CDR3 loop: CSARDTRLGGNIQYF. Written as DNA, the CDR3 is TGCAGTGCTAGAGATACGAGATTGGGAGGGAACATTCAGTACTTC.

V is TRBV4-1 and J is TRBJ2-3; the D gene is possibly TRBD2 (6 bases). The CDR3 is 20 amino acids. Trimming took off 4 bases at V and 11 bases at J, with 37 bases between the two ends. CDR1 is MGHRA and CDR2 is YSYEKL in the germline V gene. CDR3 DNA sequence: TGCGCCAGCAGCCGAGATCGGTCTTCGGGAAGGGTTGAGCTAGCGCGATGGCAGTATTTT. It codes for CASSRDRSSGRVELARWQYF.

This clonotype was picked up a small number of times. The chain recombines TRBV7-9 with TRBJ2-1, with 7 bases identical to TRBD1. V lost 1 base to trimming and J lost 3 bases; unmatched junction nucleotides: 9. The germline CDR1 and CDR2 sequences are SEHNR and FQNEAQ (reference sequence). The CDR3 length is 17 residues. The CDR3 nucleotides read TGTGCCAGCAGCTTAGGACGACAGGGCCTCTTCTACAATGAGCAGTTCTTC. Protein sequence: CASSLGRQGLFYNEQFF. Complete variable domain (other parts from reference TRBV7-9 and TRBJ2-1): DTGVSQNPRHKITKRGQNVTFRCDPISEHNRLYWYRQTLGQGPEFLTYFQNEAQLEKSRLLSDRFSAERPKGSFSTLEIQRTEQGDSAMYLCASSLGRQGLFYNEQFFGPGTRLTVL.

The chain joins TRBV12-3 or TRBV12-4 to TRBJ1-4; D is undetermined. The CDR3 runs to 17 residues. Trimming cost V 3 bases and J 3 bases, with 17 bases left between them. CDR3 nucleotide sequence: TGTGCCAGCAGTTTTGGCGGTCCTTGGAGGCCTAATGAAAAACTGTTTTTT. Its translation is CASSFGGPWRPNEKLFF.

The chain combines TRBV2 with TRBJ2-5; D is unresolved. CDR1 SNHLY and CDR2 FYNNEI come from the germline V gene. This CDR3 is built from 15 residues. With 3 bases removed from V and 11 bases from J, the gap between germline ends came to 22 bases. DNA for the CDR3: TGTGCCAGCAGTGAGGATGGGCTAGTGGTCAATGAGCAGTACTTC. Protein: CASSEDGLVVNEQYF.

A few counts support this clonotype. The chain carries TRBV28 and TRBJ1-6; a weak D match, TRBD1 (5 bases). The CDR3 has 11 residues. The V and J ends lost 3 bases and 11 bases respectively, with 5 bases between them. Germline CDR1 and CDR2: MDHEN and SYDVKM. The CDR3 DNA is TGTGCCAGCAGTTTGGGGCCACCCCTCCACTTT. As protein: CASSLGPPLHF.

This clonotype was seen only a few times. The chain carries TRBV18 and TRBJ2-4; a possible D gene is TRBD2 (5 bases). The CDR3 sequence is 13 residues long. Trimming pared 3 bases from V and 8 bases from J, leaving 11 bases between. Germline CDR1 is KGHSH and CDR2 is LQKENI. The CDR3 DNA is TGTGCCAGCTCACCCCGGACCGGGGACATTCAGTACTTC. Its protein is CASSPRTGDIQYF. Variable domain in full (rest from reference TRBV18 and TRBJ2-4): NAGVMQNPRHLVRRRGQEARLRCSPMKGHSHVYWYRQLPEEGLKFMVYLQKENIIDESGMPKERFSAEFPKEGPSILRIQQVVRGDSAAYFCASSPRTGDIQYFGAGTRLSVL.

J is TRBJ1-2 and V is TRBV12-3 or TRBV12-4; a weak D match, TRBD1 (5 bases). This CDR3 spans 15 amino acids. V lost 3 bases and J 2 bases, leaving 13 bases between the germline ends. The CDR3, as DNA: TGTGCCAGCAGTTTTAGGTCCAGGGCCAACTATGGCTACACCTTC. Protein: CASSFRSRANYGYTF.

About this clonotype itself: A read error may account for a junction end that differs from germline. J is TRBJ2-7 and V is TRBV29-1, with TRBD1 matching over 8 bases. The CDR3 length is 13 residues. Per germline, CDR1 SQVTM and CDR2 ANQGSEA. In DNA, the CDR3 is TGCAGCGTTGGGACAGGGAAAACCTACGAGCGGTACTTC. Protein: CSVGTGKTYERYF.

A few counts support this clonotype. The CDR3 is CASSQDDARRDGYTF. CDR3 sequence (DNA): TGTGCCAGCAGCCAAGATGACGCCCGTAGGGATGGCTACACCTTC. V and J are TRBV3-1 and TRBJ1-2; D ambiguous. V was shortened by 0 bases and J by 6 bases, with 14 bases between the two germline ends. The V gene's germline CDR1 is LGHDT and CDR2 YNNKEL (reference sequence). This CDR3 spans 15 amino acids.

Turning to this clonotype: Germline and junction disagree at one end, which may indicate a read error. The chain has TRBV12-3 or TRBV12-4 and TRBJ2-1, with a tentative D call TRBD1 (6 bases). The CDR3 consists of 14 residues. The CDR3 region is CASSPRTAYNDQFF. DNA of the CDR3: TGTGCCAGCAGTCCCCGGACAGCGTACAATGATCAGTTCTTC.

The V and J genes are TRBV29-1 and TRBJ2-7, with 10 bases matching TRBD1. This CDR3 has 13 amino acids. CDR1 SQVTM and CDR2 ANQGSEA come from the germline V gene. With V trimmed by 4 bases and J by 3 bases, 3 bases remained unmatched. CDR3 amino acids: CSVVWTGGYEQYF. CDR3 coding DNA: TGCAGCGTTGTTTGGACAGGGGGCTACGAGCAGTACTTC.

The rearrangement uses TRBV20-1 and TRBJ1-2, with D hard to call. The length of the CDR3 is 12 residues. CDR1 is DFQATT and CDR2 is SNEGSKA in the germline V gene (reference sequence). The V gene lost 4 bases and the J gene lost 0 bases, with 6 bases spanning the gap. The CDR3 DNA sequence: TGCAGTGCTACTAACGCTAACTATGGCTACACCTTC. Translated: CSATNANYGYTF.

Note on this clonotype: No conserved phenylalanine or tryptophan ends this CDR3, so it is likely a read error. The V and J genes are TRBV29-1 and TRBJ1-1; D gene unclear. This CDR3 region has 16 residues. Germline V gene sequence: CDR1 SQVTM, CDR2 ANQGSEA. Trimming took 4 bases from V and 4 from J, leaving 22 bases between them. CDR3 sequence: CSVVLIRTERATEAFL. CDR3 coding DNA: TGCAGCGTTGTGCTTATCCGTACGGAGAGAGCCACTGAAGCTTTCCTT.

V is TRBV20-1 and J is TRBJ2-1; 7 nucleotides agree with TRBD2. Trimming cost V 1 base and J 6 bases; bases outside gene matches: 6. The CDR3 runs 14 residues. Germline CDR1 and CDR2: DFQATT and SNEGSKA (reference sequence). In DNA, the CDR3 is TGCAGTGCTAGAGGGTGGCGGGAGATCAATGAGCAGTTCTTC. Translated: CSARGWREINEQFF.